Listed below are T cell receptor beta chains from one sample, sequenced in a study of human T cells and chemical hapten exposure. Each CDR3 protein is one row after TCRdb ran MiXCR on the RACE reads. The data contain 27,000 or so distinct CDR3 sequences, over 8.5% of them singletons. Here the sequenced sample was whole blood, taken in connection with sensitization to the hapten diphenylcyclopropenone (DPC). Receptors originate from a man aged 25-45 years with alopecia areata. Some clones in this sample may be carry-over from other donors' samples. CDR3s include the opening cysteine and the closing phenylalanine or tryptophan. A D gene is named only where the DNA matches it firmly. Clone size, where shown, is once, few, many, or a class for clones that have expanded.

>TRBD2|many|TRBJ2-3|TRBV4-3
CASSQEGTSGSPSTQYF
TGCGCCAGCAGCCAAGAGGGGACTAGCGGGTCTCCTTCGACGCAGTATTTT
>.|many|TRBJ2-1|TRBV11-2
CASTFDGNNEQFF
TGTGCCAGCACCTTCGACGGAAACAATGAGCAGTTCTTC
>.|.|TRBJ1-2|TRBV12-3/TRBV12-4
CASTLFGGTSGYTF
TGTGCCAGCACCCTCTTCGGGGGCACATCCGGCTACACCTTC
>.|many|TRBJ2-3|TRBV4-2
CASSQGDRPSTDTQYF
TGTGCCAGCAGCCAAGGGGACCGGCCTAGCACAGATACGCAGTATTTT
>TRBD2|many|TRBJ2-3|TRBV7-9
CASSSGLAGSAGTDTQYF
TGTGCCAGCAGCTCCGGACTAGCGGGGTCAGCTGGCACAGATACGCAGTATTTT
>TRBD2|many|TRBJ2-2|TRBV11-2
CASSLGRLAGGVAGELFF
TGTGCCAGCAGCTTAGGCCGACTAGCGGGAGGTGTCGCCGGGGAGCTGTTTTTT
>.|many|TRBJ1-2|TRBV4-1
CASSQEDTGLAGYTF
TGCGCCAGCAGCCAAGAGGATACGGGACTCGCGGGCTACACCTTC
>.|many|TRBJ2-3|TRBV12-3/TRBV12-4
CASRPQGLSTDTQYF
TGTGCCAGCAGGCCTCAGGGATTGAGCACAGATACGCAGTATTTT
>TRBD2|many|TRBJ2-2|TRBV4-3
CASSQDASSGTPAGELFF
TGCGCCAGCAGCCAAGACGCGTCTAGCGGGACTCCAGCCGGGGAGCTGTTTTTT
>TRBD1|many|TRBJ1-1|TRBV10-1
CASSDQQGGLTEAFF
TGCGCCAGCAGTGACCAGCAAGGGGGCCTCACTGAAGCTTTCTTT
>TRBD1|many|TRBJ1-2|TRBV7-3
CASSSGTGDGYTF
TGTGCCAGCAGCTCCGGGACAGGGGATGGCTACACCTTC
>.|many|TRBJ2-2|TRBV7-6
CASSLDPREGPNTGELFF
TGTGCCAGCAGCTTAGATCCCCGGGAAGGCCCGAACACCGGGGAGCTGTTTTTT
>.|few|TRBJ2-4|TRBV7-8
CASSVPFRGLAKNIQYF
TGTGCCAGCAGCGTACCCTTTCGAGGCCTAGCCAAAAACATTCAGTACTTC
>.|few|TRBJ2-2|TRBV25-1
CASIRTPTGELFF
TGTGCCAGCATCCGAACCCCTACCGGGGAGCTGTTTTTT
>TRBD1|many|TRBJ1-1|TRBV18
CASSPQGQGETEAFF
TGTGCCAGCTCACCTCAGGGACAGGGGGAGACTGAAGCTTTCTTT
>.|many|TRBJ1-2|TRBV20-1
CSATSPTEGYTF
TGCAGTGCTACCTCCCCAACTGAGGGCTACACCTTC
>TRBD1|many|TRBJ2-5|TRBV24-1
CATRQGARETQYF
TGTGCCACCAGACAGGGGGCGCGGGAGACCCAGTACTTC
>TRBD1|many|TRBJ2-7|TRBV11-2
CASSLDRGRLEQYF
TGTGCCAGCAGCTTGGACAGGGGGCGCCTAGAGCAGTACTTC
>.|.|TRBJ1-1|TRBV3-1
CASSQGGVSGGAFF
TGTGCCAGCAGCCAAGGCGGGGTCTCCGGGGGAGCTTTCTTT
>TRBD2|few|TRBJ2-5|TRBV11-2
CASSTGLAGGPGYQETQYF
TGTGCCAGCAGCACCGGACTAGCGGGAGGGCCGGGGTACCAAGAGACCCAGTACTTC